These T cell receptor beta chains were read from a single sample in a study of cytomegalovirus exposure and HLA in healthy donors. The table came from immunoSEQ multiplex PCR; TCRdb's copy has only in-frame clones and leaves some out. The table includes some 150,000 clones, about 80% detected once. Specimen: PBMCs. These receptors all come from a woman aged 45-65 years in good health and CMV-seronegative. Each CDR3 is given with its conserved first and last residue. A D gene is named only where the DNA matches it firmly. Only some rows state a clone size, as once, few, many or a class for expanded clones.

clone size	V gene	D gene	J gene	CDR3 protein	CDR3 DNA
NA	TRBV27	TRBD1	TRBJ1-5	CASSPDRDNQPQHF	TGTGCCAGCAGCCCGGACAGGGACAATCAGCCCCAGCATTTT
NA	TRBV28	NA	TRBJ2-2	CASSLSGAAGELFF	TGTGCCAGCAGTCTATCAGGGGCGGCCGGGGAGCTGTTTTTT
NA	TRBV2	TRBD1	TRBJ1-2	CASSLIVGTASNYGYTF	TGTGCCAGCAGTCTTATCGTTGGGACAGCTTCTAACTATGGCTACACCTTC
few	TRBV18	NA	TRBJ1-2	CASSQIQSTGVDNYGYTF	TGTGCCAGCTCTCAAATACAAAGTACGGGGGTAGATAACTATGGCTACACCTTC
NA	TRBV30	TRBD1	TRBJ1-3	CAWGTGGGTGNTIYF	TGTGCCTGGGGTACAGGGGGCGGAACTGGAAACACCATATATTTT
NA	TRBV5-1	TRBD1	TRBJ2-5	CASSLGRTGGWETQYF	TGCGCCAGCAGCTTGGGCCGGACAGGGGGCTGGGAGACCCAGTACTTC
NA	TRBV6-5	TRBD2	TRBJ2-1	CASSYRSSGSIHEQFF	TGTGCCAGCAGTTACAGATCGAGCGGGAGTATACATGAGCAGTTCTTC
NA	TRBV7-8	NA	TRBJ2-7	CASSLVGQGYEQYF	TGTGCCAGCAGCTTAGTGGGGCAGGGATACGAGCAGTACTTC
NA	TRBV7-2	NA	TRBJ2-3	CASSLEGRAAAGDTQYF	TGTGCCAGCAGCTTAGAAGGGCGGGCCGCTGCGGGGGATACGCAGTATTTT
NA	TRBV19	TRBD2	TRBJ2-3	CASSNLAGVPDTQYF	TGTGCCAGTAGTAACCTAGCGGGAGTTCCAGATACGCAGTATTTT
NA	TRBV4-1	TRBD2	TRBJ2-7	CASSQPSLNGLADQYF	TGCGCCAGCAGCCAACCGAGCCTGAACGGACTAGCGGATCAGTACTTC
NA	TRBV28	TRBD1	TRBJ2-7	CASSSILQGLAAFDEQYF	TGTGCCAGCAGTTCGATCCTACAGGGGCTGGCGGCTTTTGACGAGCAGTACTTC
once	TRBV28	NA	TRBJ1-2	CASSLFQGQGYGYTF	TGTGCCAGCAGTTTATTCCAAGGGCAGGGCTATGGCTACACCTTC
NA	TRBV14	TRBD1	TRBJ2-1	CASQRDRTYNEQFF	TGTGCCAGTCAGAGGGACAGAACCTACAATGAGCAGTTCTTC
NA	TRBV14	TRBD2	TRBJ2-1	CASSPFGTSGRHEQFF	TGTGCCAGCAGCCCTTTCGGGACTAGCGGGAGACACGAGCAGTTCTTC
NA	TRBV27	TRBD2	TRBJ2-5	CASSSGGETQYF	TGTGCCAGCTCGAGCGGGGGGGAGACCCAGTACTTC
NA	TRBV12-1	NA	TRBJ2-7	CAPRRAGRYEQYF	TGTGCCCCACGGAGAGCGGGGCGCTACGAGCAGTACTTC
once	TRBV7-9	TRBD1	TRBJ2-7	CASSLGQGGLYEQYF	TGTGCCAGCAGCCTGGGACAGGGTGGACTCTACGAGCAGTACTTC
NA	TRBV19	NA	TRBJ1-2	CASSITNPGSATF	TGTGCCAGTAGTATCACAAATCCAGGTTCTGCCACCTTC
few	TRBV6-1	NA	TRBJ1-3	CASSDTGTSGNTIYF	TGTGCCAGCAGTGATACAGGGACGTCTGGAAACACCATATATTTT
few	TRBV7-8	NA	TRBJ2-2	CASSLRVGTNTGELFF	TGTGCCAGCAGCTTGAGGGTTGGGACGAACACCGGGGAGCTGTTTTTT
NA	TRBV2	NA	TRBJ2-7	CASKPTSSLYEQYF	TGTGCCAGCAAACCCACTAGTTCCCTGTACGAGCAGTACTTC
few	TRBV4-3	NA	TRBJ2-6	CASSQAEGTGANVLTF	TGCGCCAGCAGCCAAGCGGAGGGGACTGGGGCCAACGTCCTGACTTTC
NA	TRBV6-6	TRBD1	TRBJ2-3	CASSYADRGRRDTQYF	TGTGCCAGCAGTTACGCGGACAGGGGGCGCAGAGATACGCAGTATTTT
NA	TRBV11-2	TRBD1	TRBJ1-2	CASSLDGTAGYTF	TGTGCCAGCAGCTTAGACGGGACAGCTGGCTACACCTTC
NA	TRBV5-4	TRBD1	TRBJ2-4	CASSSGTERVKNIQYF	TGTGCCAGCAGCTCCGGGACAGAGAGGGTCAAAAACATTCAGTACTTC
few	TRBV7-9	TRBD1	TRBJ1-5	CASSDRGHQPQHF	TGTGCCAGCAGTGACAGGGGCCATCAGCCCCAGCATTTT
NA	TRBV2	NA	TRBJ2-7	CASSGGILEQYF	TGTGCCAGCAGTGGAGGTATTTTGGAGCAGTACTTC
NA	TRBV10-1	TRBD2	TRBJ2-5	CASSERGRSFQETQYF	TGCGCCAGCAGTGAGCGCGGGAGGTCATTCCAAGAGACCCAGTACTTC
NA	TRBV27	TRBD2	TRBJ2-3	CASSWLAGGVTDTQYF	TGTGCCAGCAGTTGGCTAGCGGGGGGGGTAACAGATACGCAGTATTTT
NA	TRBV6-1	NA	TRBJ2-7	CASRVAGAYEQYF	TGTGCCAGCAGGGTGGCAGGGGCCTACGAGCAGTACTTC
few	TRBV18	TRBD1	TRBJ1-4	CASSPPWDRVEKLFF	TGTGCCAGCTCACCACCCTGGGACAGGGTTGAAAAACTGTTTTTT